What follows are 29 T cell receptor beta chains derived from one specimen sequenced in a study of cytomegalovirus exposure and HLA in healthy donors. Primers for the PCR totalled 60 Vbeta and 13 Jbeta. Generated by immunoSEQ multiplex PCR, the TCRdb table keeps only in-frame clones and is missing some. This sample contains 110,000 to 150,000 clones. The sequenced sample was PBMCs. These receptors were obtained from a male donor in good health and CMV-seronegative.

The chain combines TRBV27 with TRBJ2-7; possible D gene TRBD2, 5 bases. CDR3 length equals 15 residues. V gave up 7 bases and J gave up 8 bases, with 24 bases separating them. Germline V gene lookup returns CDR1 MNHEY and CDR2 SMNVEV (reference sequence). The CDR3 spells CASKVPLGATFKQYF. The CDR3 DNA follows: TGTGCCAGCAAAGTCCCCTTGGGAGCTACATTCAAGCAGTACTTC.

V and J are TRBV10-3 and TRBJ1-4; D ambiguous. This CDR3 comprises 15 residues. V lost 5 bases, J lost 5 bases, and 15 bases lay in between. Per germline, CDR1 ENHRY and CDR2 SYGVKD. The CDR3 loop is CAISPERTENEKLFF. DNA for the CDR3: TGTGCCATCAGTCCAGAGCGGACGGAAAATGAAAAACTGTTTTTT.

V usage is TRBV10-3 and J usage is TRBJ2-2, with 10 bases that match TRBD1. The J segment lost 5 bases and the V segment lost 9 bases, leaving 3 bases of the junction unmatched. Germline V gives CDR1 ENHRY, CDR2 SYGVKD. The CDR3 contains 13 residues. CDR3 loop: CAIRQGATGELFF. The CDR3 DNA is TGTGCCATTAGACAGGGGGCTACCGGGGAGCTGTTTTTT.

The CDR3: CASTPARSAETQYF. CDR3 in DNA: TGTGCCAGCACCCCGGCCCGCAGCGCCGAGACCCAGTACTTC. The chain combines TRBV5-6 with TRBJ2-5, with no clear D. V lost 6 bases and J lost 5, with 17 bases in between. This CDR3 has 14 residues. Germline CDR1 reads SGHDT; CDR2 reads YYEEEE.

Notes on this clone: At one boundary the junction diverges from the germline segment, which might be a read error. The chain employs TRBV7-7 and TRBJ1-3; D call uncertain. The CDR3 has 15 residues. Germline loops: CDR1 SSHAT, CDR2 FNYEAQ (reference sequence). CDR3 residues: CASSIGTSSGNTIYF. CDR3 nucleotide sequence: TGTGCTAGCAGCATTGGTACCAGCTCTGGAAACACCATATATTTT.

The CDR3 bases are TGTGCCAGCAGCGCCGTATCGAGCGCCTACGAGCAGTACTTC. As protein: CASSAVSSAYEQYF. V usage is TRBV9 and J usage is TRBJ2-7, with D hard to call. Germline V gives CDR1 SGDLS, CDR2 YYNGEE. Trimming shortened V by 3 bases and J by 2 bases, and 12 bases separated the two germline ends. The CDR3 totals 14 residues.

J is TRBJ2-1 and V is TRBV20-1; D may be TRBD1 (6 bases). CDR3 length: 11 residues. V gave up 5 bases and J gave up 7 bases, with 9 bases separating them. CDR1 and CDR2 from the germline V gene are DFQATT and SNEGSKA (reference sequence). CDR3 region: CSAHTGNEQFF. The CDR3 DNA sequence: TGCAGTGCTCATACAGGGAATGAGCAGTTCTTC.

This chain connects TRBV2 to TRBJ1-4; 7 bases match TRBD1. Germline trimming cut 8 bases from V and 6 bases from J; bases unmatched to any gene: 12. The CDR3 loop spans 15 amino acids. CDR1 is SNHLY, CDR2 FYNNEI, per germline. DNA for the CDR3: TGTGCCAGCCGAGCCTGGGACAGAAGCGATGAAAAACTGTTTTTT. Translating gives CASRAWDRSDEKLFF.

The rearrangement links TRBV6-1 to TRBJ1-5; D not resolved. The length of the CDR3 is 13 residues. Deletions cut 6 bases from V and 6 bases from J, with 12 bases between. Germline CDR1 and CDR2: MNHNS and SASEGT. As DNA, the CDR3 is TGTGCCAGCAGGGGAGCGAAGGGTCAGCCCCAGCATTTT. Amino acid sequence: CASRGAKGQPQHF.

This sequence joins TRBV7-8 and TRBJ1-5; 7 bases match TRBD1. The CDR3 runs 15 residues. Trimming took 4 bases from V and 1 from J; bases not matched to a gene: 4. Germline V gives CDR1 SGHVS, CDR2 FQNEAQ. In DNA form, the CDR3 reads TGTGCCAGCAGCTCCCGACAGGGCAGCAATCAGCCCCAGCATTTT. Protein: CASSSRQGSNQPQHF.

The genes are TRBV19 and TRBJ1-2; D gene unclear. Between the trimmed V and J ends, which lost 6 bases and 1 base, there was a span of 12 bases. The V gene's germline CDR1 is LNHDA and CDR2 SQIVND (reference sequence). This CDR3 has 14 residues. The CDR3 sequence: CASSTERFNYGYTF. Written as DNA, the CDR3 is TGTGCCAGTAGCACAGAACGCTTTAACTATGGCTACACCTTC. The full variable domain, with the rest looked up from reference TRBV19 and TRBJ1-2, is DGGITQSPKYLFRKEGQNVTLSCEQNLNHDAMYWYRQDPGQGLRLIYYSQIVNDFQKGDIAEGYSVSREKKESFPLTVTSAQKNPTAFYLCASSTERFNYGYTFGSGTRLTVV.

The chain has TRBV10-1 and TRBJ2-7; a possible D gene is TRBD1 (5 bases). The CDR3 is 11 residues long. V was clipped by 6 bases and J by 3 bases, with 6 bases between them. CDR1 and CDR2 (germline): WNHNN, SYGVQD (reference sequence). CDR3 in DNA: TGCGCCAGCAGCCAGGGCTACGAGCAGTACTTC. Its translation: CASSQGYEQYF.

The CDR3 here is CASSQEEGRGYEQYF. The CDR3 nucleotides read TGCGCCAGCAGCCAAGAAGAAGGGAGGGGATACGAGCAGTACTTC. The chain combines TRBV4-1 with TRBJ2-7; 7 positions match TRBD2. Trimming at V came to 0 bases and at J to 4 bases, leaving 6 bases not matched to a gene. The CDR3 contains 15 residues. The V gene's germline CDR1 is MGHRA and CDR2 YSYEKL.

The rearrangement uses TRBV6-1 and TRBJ1-5, with TRBD1 as a possible D gene (6 bases). V shed 7 bases and J shed 7 bases, with 20 bases lying between them. Germline CDR1 reads MNHNS; CDR2 reads SASEGT. There are 15 residues in the CDR3. Here the CDR3 DNA reads TGTGCCAGCATTACCTCCCCCAGGGGTGGCCAGCCCCAGCATTTT. Protein sequence: CASITSPRGGQPQHF.

The J gene is TRBJ2-1, the V gene TRBV9, with D possibly matching TRBD2 (5 bases). CDR3 length: 16 amino acids. Germline V gene sequence: CDR1 SGDLS, CDR2 YYNGEE. The germline V and J ends were trimmed by 4 bases and 1 base, with 15 bases remaining between them. The CDR3 here is CASSPPSGSSYNEQFF. CDR3 DNA sequence: TGTGCCAGCAGCCCCCCGTCGGGGTCATCCTACAATGAGCAGTTCTTC. The full variable domain, completed using reference TRBV9 and TRBJ2-1, is DSGVTQTPKHLITATGQRVTLRCSPRSGDLSVYWYQQSLDQGLQFLIQYYNGEERAKGNILERFSAQQFPDLHSELNLSSLELGDSALYFCASSPPSGSSYNEQFFGPGTRLTVL.

This rearrangement joins TRBV5-1 to TRBJ1-1; perhaps TRBD1 as D (5 bases). The CDR3 is made up of 15 amino acids. Germline V lookup: CDR1 SGHRS, CDR2 YFSETQ. V was clipped by 4 bases and J by 0 bases, with 13 bases between them. The CDR3 loop reads CASSQGEVMNTEAFF. The CDR3 DNA reads TGCGCCAGCAGCCAGGGCGAAGTGATGAACACTGAAGCTTTCTTT.

Points on this clone: The identical CDR3 is also encoded by other nucleotide sequences in the sample. The rearrangement uses TRBV6-5 and TRBJ2-1, with D perhaps matching TRBD2 (6 bases). The ends were cut back, 0 bases at V and 0 bases at J, with 9 bases in the middle. Germline CDR1 and CDR2: MNHEY and SVGAGI. The CDR3 runs to 16 residues. CDR3 sequence: CASSYSGGSSYNEQFF. CDR3 bases: TGTGCCAGCAGTTACTCCGGAGGGAGCTCCTACAATGAGCAGTTCTTC.

This chain links TRBV5-6 with TRBJ1-1, with D perhaps TRBD1 (6 bases). The CDR3 extends over 14 amino acids. Trimming stripped 3 bases from V and 5 bases from J, with 14 bases between. Per germline, CDR1 SGHDT and CDR2 YYEEEE. CDR3 amino acids: CASSSQGIATEAFF. CDR3 coding DNA: TGTGCCAGCAGCTCACAGGGTATAGCGACTGAAGCTTTCTTT.

This rearrangement joins TRBV19 to TRBJ1-5; D gene ambiguous. Germline values: CDR1 LNHDA, CDR2 SQIVND (reference sequence). This CDR3 spans 15 amino acids. The V and J ends lost 4 bases and 2 bases respectively, with 12 bases between them. The CDR3 DNA sequence: TGTGCCAGTAGTACGGGGAATGTAGGCAATCAGCCCCAGCATTTT. Protein: CASSTGNVGNQPQHF.

The genes are TRBV7-8 and TRBJ2-2, with D possibly matching TRBD2 (5 bases). Germline CDR1 and CDR2: SGHVS and FQNEAQ. There are 14 residues in the CDR3. Between the trimmed V and J ends, which lost 8 bases and 7 bases, there was a span of 17 bases. The CDR3, as DNA: TGTGCCAGCCAACTCGACTCAGGAGGCGGGGAGCTGTTTTTT. Amino acids: CASQLDSGGGELFF. Together with reference TRBV7-8 and TRBJ2-2, the CDR3 gives the full variable domain: GAGVSQSPRYKVAKRGQDVALRCDPISGHVSLFWYQQALGQGPEFLTYFQNEAQLDKSGLPSDRFFAERPEGSVSTLKIQRTQQEDSAVYLCASQLDSGGGELFFGEGSRLTVL.

The rearrangement joins TRBV10-2 to TRBJ2-5, with 9 positions matching TRBD1. Germline V CDR1 and CDR2: WSHSY, SAAADI. The CDR3 extends over 15 amino acids. Trimming cost V 3 bases and J 3 bases; bases outside gene matches: 5. The CDR3 DNA reads as TGCGCCAGCAGTGATTCGGGACAGGGTGAAGAGACCCAGTACTTC. It specifies CASSDSGQGEETQYF.

The chain is built from TRBV5-6 and TRBJ1-5; 9 bases match TRBD1. The V segment lost 3 bases and the J segment 9 bases; nucleotides outside the gene matches: 7. The length of the CDR3 is 14 residues. The V gene's germline CDR1 is SGHDT and CDR2 YYEEEE. CDR3 nucleotides: TGTGCCAGCAGCTCGGGACAGGGACCCCGGCCCCAGCATTTT. Residues: CASSSGQGPRPQHF. The full variable domain, in which reference TRBV5-6 and TRBJ1-5 provide the parts outside the CDR3, is DAGVTQSPTHLIKTRGQQVTLRCSPKSGHDTVSWYQQALGQGPQFIFQYYEEEERQRGNFPDRFSGHQFPNYSSELNVNALLLGDSALYLCASSSGQGPRPQHFGDGTRLSIL.

The J gene is TRBJ2-1, the V gene TRBV14; TRBD2 matches 9 bases. The germline V gene has CDR1 SGHDN and CDR2 FVKESK. With V trimmed by 4 bases and J by 8 bases, 9 bases remained unmatched. The CDR3 loop spans 15 amino acids. The CDR3 loop reads CASSPLRGRAHEQFF. CDR3 DNA sequence: TGTGCCAGCAGCCCTCTGCGCGGGAGGGCCCATGAGCAGTTCTTC.

V and J are TRBV7-9 and TRBJ2-1; TRBD1 agrees at 12 bases. CDR1 is SEHNR and CDR2 is FQNEAQ in the germline V gene (reference sequence). CDR3 length: 15 residues. The junction had 6 bases not matched to a gene; V was cut back by 5 bases and J by 7 bases. The DNA of the CDR3 is TGTGCCAGCAGCCTGGGACAGGGGGCTAAAAATGAGCAGTTCTTC. Amino acids: CASSLGQGAKNEQFF.

The chain has TRBV18 and TRBJ1-2; tentative D call: TRBD1 (5 bases). CDR3 length: 17 amino acids. Germline-derived CDR1 and CDR2 are KGHSH and LQKENI. Trimming took off 2 bases at V and 4 bases at J, with 20 bases between the two ends. CDR3 sequence reads: CASSPTPSPTGVYGYTF. Written as DNA, the CDR3 is TGTGCCAGCTCACCAACCCCCAGTCCCACGGGGGTCTATGGCTACACCTTC.

The chain uses TRBV27 and TRBJ1-1; 9 nucleotides agree with TRBD1. Germline trimming cut 5 bases from V and 1 base from J; bases unmatched to any gene: 8. This CDR3 is 16 amino acids long. Germline CDR1 and CDR2: MNHEY and SMNVEV (reference sequence). The DNA of the CDR3 is TGTGCCAGCAGTCGAACAGGGGGCGCGGGGAACACTGAAGCTTTCTTT. Translating gives CASSRTGGAGNTEAFF.

In DNA form, the CDR3 reads TGCAGCGTTGAAGTATGGGCGAGGAAACAGGGGCAAGAGACCCAGTACTTC. Its protein is CSVEVWARKQGQETQYF. V usage is TRBV29-1 and J usage is TRBJ2-5, with 7 bases aligning to TRBD1. The CDR3 covers 17 residues. V shed 1 base, J shed 2 bases, and the junction held 13 bases outside the gene matches. CDR1 SQVTM and CDR2 ANQGSEA come from the germline V gene.

This chain links TRBV7-2 with TRBJ2-7; a possible D gene is TRBD1 (5 bases). V lost 5 bases and J 0 bases, leaving 8 bases between the germline ends. CDR1 is SGHTA and CDR2 is FQGNSA in the germline V gene. This CDR3 region has 13 residues. The CDR3 loop is CASSPTASYEQYF. The CDR3 region has the DNA TGTGCCAGCAGCCCGACAGCCTCCTACGAGCAGTACTTC.

A word on this clone: The germline gene is not matched at one end of the junction; a read error may be the cause. The chain recombines TRBV6-1 with TRBJ1-5; D is unclear. The V gene's germline CDR1 is MNHNS and CDR2 SASEGT. The CDR3 runs to 14 residues. As DNA, the CDR3 is TGTGCCAGCAGTGAAGGCGGCAGCATTCAGCCCCAGCATTTT. Protein sequence: CASSEGGSIQPQHF.